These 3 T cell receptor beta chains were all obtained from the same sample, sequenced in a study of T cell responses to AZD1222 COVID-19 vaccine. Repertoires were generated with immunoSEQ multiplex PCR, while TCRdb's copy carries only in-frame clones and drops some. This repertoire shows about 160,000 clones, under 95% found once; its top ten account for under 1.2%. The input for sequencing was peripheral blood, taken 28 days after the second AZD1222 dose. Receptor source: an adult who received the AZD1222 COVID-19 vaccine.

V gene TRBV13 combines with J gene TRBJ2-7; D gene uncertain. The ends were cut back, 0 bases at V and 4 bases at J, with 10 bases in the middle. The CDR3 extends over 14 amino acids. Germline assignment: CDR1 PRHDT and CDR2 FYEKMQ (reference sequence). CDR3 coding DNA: TGTGCCAGCAGCTTAGGTTCCCGTGGATACGAGCAGTACTTC. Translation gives CASSLGSRGYEQYF.

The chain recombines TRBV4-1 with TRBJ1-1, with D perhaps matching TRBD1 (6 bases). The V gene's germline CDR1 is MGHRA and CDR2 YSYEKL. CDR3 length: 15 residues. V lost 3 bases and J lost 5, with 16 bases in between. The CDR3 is CASSQMAGEGTEAFF. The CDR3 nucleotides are TGCGCCAGCAGCCAGATGGCAGGGGAGGGAACTGAAGCTTTCTTT.

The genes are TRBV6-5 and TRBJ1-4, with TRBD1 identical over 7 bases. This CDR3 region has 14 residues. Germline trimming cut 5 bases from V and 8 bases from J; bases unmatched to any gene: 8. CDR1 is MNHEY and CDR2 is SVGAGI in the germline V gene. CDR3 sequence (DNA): TGTGCCAGCAGTCGCGACAGGGTAGGCGAAAAACTGTTTTTT. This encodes CASSRDRVGEKLFF.